This TCR beta chain was retrieved from a study of cytomegalovirus exposure and HLA in healthy donors listed by TCRdb under 2017. At the level of the whole study: An earlier analysis of approximately 640 of the donors reported 250 to 300 Gb of sequence data and 117 million unique TCR beta sequences from roughly 200 million T cells. An early release that covered about 600 HLA-typed donors contained around 300 gigabases of sequencing data and 70 million to 100 million unique TCR sequences. The genetic ancestry cluster associated with self-reported Caucasian donors included approximately 85% of the approximately 400 genotyped donors. The study aimed to test whether cataloging public T cell receptors could reveal signatures of past pathogen exposure. The study used immunosequencing to profile the T cell repertoires of around 600 subjects and linked those repertoires to cytomegalovirus serostatus. Along with the approximately 700-subject first cohort, a separate validation cohort of over a hundred different subjects was used. The study combined high-throughput TCR immunosequencing, statistical association of individual TCRs with disease status, and machine learning to predict cytomegalovirus infection status. In a later analysis, previously published TCR beta repertoires from more than 500 donors were re-analyzed and high-resolution HLA genotyping was added so that TCR occurrence patterns could be studied. Rather than using new phenotypic data, the later analysis identified candidate immune exposures from TCR beta sequences and from how often those sequences occurred across donors. To decide whether each TCR beta V gene segment behaved as functional or pseudogenic, an earlier analysis of some 600 of the donors relied on high-throughput TCR beta sequencing. Donor age, sex, ethnicity and CMV serostatus were compiled together with the repertoire data. A later genetic analysis took genome-wide SNP genotypes for about 55% of the 666 donors and used that subset as a discovery cohort. Every discovery cohort repertoire had been produced on one sequencing platform. Both class I and class II loci were covered by HLA typing, at four-digit resolution. Typing coverage differed by locus: A, B, C, DRB1 and DQB1 were typed in about 620-640 donors, DQA1 in 500 to 550, DPA1 in 600 to 610, and DPB1 in approximately 450. Because of strong linkage in the cohort, a few DR-DQ haplotypes were treated as single units for association and clustering. Among about 400 genotyped donors of the cohort, an average of roughly 230,000 unique TCR beta nucleotide sequences was sequenced per donor, of which roughly 18% were non-productive.

Here is what the overall study found, with its caveats: The classifier was reported to diagnose cytomegalovirus status with high specificity and sensitivity in both the original cohort and the validation cohort. In a later analysis, HLA-associated TCR beta chains were found to be more clonally expanded and to have lower generation probabilities than equally common non-associated chains. Compared with the 666-donor mean, donors in an Asian-associated ancestry cluster had fewer N-insertions in productive TCRs, according to a later genetic analysis. The only immune exposure information available for the cohort was CMV serostatus. Because HLA typing was unavailable for some donors at each locus, only the typed subset was used in association tests. A cluster of highly shared sequence variants was judged likely to be a technical artifact of the sequencing pipeline. In a later analysis, most CMV-associated TCR beta chains were found to appear HLA-restricted, with HLA associations seemingly driven largely by CMV exposure. Some IMGT-functional V segments, including TRBV6-2 and TRBV6-3, could not be distinguished by the 87-base-pair reads and were therefore excluded. This cohort had only TCR beta chains sequenced, and the lack of alpha or paired-chain data limited which features could be detected. Assigning TCR associations to individual alleles was difficult when HLA alleles, especially DR and DQ, strongly co-occurred. A few of the identified cytomegalovirus-associated TCR beta chains were confirmed in vitro to be specific for cytomegalovirus antigens. According to a later analysis, TCR association rates differed among HLA loci, with DRB1 alleles showing the most associated TCRs and HLA-C alleles showing the fewest. In the study, some 180 TCR beta chains were listed as associated with cytomegalovirus. Sequencing depth was assumed to be roughly uniform across donors in the presence/absence analyses, though that assumption may not hold. About 17 rarely observed V segments, including chromosome 9 orphons, were excluded from the earlier analysis of a few hundred of the donors because counts were too low. Linkage disequilibrium might explain the correlated functional status among segregating V segments, but an unknown experimental factor could not be excluded. In an earlier analysis of 587 of the donors, most TCR beta V segments were observed in productive rearrangements about 87% or about 30% of the time, broadly matching IMGT annotations. In a later genetic analysis, a missense DCLRE1C variant was associated with V-gene and J-gene trimming of TCR beta chains, and the association was replicated in an independent cohort. According to a later analysis, parvovirus B19, influenza, CMV and Epstein-Barr virus appeared linked to several top co-occurrence clusters. A further reported finding was that TCR beta sequences accurately predicted the HLA-A and HLA-B alleles for most subjects in the first cohort. Most TCR sequences were seen in very few donors, while some public TCRs were found in many individuals. A later analysis associated 17,000 or so TCR beta sequences with specific HLA alleles at a false discovery rate of 0.05. The authors suggested that the approach could potentially be extended to other disease states and immunological phenotypes.

Library generation was performed with the immunoSEQ multiplex PCR assay. For the multiplex PCR, a mixture combining 60 forward primers for TCR Vbeta segments and 13 reverse primers for TCR Jbeta segments was used. Amplification of the CDR3 region of rearranged TCR beta genes was performed with a multiplex PCR assay on genomic DNA. The Illumina HiSeq System was used to sequence the amplified TCR beta libraries as 87-base-pair reads. As for how the authors treated the data: A later analysis counted about 76 million unique TCR beta chains across the 550 to 800 repertoires, and some 11 million of these chains were shared by at least two donors. Raw reads were error-corrected and collapsed into unique sequences with a nearest-neighbor algorithm that merged closely related sequences to remove PCR and sequencing errors. V, D and J gene segments were assigned by aligning CDR3 sequences to IMGT reference sequences. For a sequence to be retained, a match of at least six nucleotides was required to both a V gene segment and a J gene segment. Rearrangements were called productive when the CDR3 lacked stop codons and stayed in frame with V and J; all others were non-productive. CDR3 was defined by IMGT convention, running from the second conserved V-encoded cysteine to the conserved J-encoded phenylalanine. The earlier analysis of 587 of the donors excluded any sequence lacking an unambiguous match to a single V gene segment. An earlier analysis of a few hundred of the donors called V segments functional above 56.7% productive rearrangements and segregating when the between-donor standard deviation exceeded 5%. A statistical classification framework was built to diagnose cytomegalovirus status from the catalog of TCR beta chain sequences. A later analysis assigned V and J genes by comparing TCR nucleotide sequences with IMGT/GENE-DB human TR gene sequences. The TCRdist pipeline was used in a later analysis to assign CDR3 sequences and most-parsimonious VDJ recombination scenarios. In a later analysis, each TCR beta chain was defined by its CDR3 amino acid sequence together with its V-gene family, and reads without a unique V-gene family were excluded. As a way to deal with suspected cross-contamination and a sequencing artifact, a later analysis dropped roughly 600 nucleotide sequences that were highly shared and had low generation probability. For each public chain, a later analysis derived a clonal expansion index from normalized ranks of inferred template counts within each repertoire. In a later analysis, generation probabilities were computed with a VDJ recombination model fitted to out-of-frame rearrangements, and the resulting probabilities were checked against IGoR. Hypergeometric tests were used in a later analysis to score TCR-TCR, TCR-HLA and TCR-CMV co-occurrence, with a repertoire-size bias correction applied to the TCR pairs. False discovery rates were estimated in a later analysis by permuting HLA or CMV assignments 20 times. In a later analysis, co-occurring TCRs were grouped with DBSCAN, and TCRdist sequence similarity was added when clustering was performed within HLA-allele-positive subsets. Co-occurrence clustering excluded repertoires with fewer than 30,000 or more than 120,000 public chains, plus five with anomalous nucleotide sharing. TCRdb took this table from immuneACCESS and kept in-frame rearrangements with V and J called. Such tables lack part of the clones; where checked against another copy, unresolved V genes explain under half of the gap, and the rest is unexplained. V and J calls and clone size are given by that table; D and trimming were obtained from the DNA. This sample gives some 90,000 clones in total; 65% to 85% of them show up just once. The biggest ten clones account for 14% of the sample.

CDR1 and CDR2, per the germline V gene, are SGHVS and FNYEAQ. From the cysteine through the phenylalanine, the CDR3 covers 17 amino acids. The CDR3 DNA has 51 bases and is translated from base 1. Compared with germline, V lacks 1 base and J lacks 4 bases; bases without a gene match: 8. The cohort was made up of approximately 670 healthy bone marrow donors. All cohort members were sampled while nominally healthy, although unrecorded immune exposures were likely present. The donor tested CMV seropositive and was one of the 289 seropositive cohort members. Every donor gave a peripheral blood sample, and the peripheral blood mononuclear cells from that sample were used for TCR beta sequencing. The Qiagen DNeasy Blood Extraction Kit was used to extract genomic DNA from the blood cell samples. This clone was seen more than once but under ten times. What this receptor recognizes is not known. No qualities accompany the bases; no much larger clone lies one base away.

The source material was PBMCs. This receptor chain uses TRBV7-6 and TRBJ2-2, with 8 bases matching TRBD2. The source of this sequence is a woman aged 70-85 years in good health and CMV-seropositive. The CDR3 is CASSLVIREGSTGELFF. DNA sequence: TGTGCCAGCAGCTTAGTTATACGGGAGGGGAGCACCGGGGAGCTGTTTTTT.